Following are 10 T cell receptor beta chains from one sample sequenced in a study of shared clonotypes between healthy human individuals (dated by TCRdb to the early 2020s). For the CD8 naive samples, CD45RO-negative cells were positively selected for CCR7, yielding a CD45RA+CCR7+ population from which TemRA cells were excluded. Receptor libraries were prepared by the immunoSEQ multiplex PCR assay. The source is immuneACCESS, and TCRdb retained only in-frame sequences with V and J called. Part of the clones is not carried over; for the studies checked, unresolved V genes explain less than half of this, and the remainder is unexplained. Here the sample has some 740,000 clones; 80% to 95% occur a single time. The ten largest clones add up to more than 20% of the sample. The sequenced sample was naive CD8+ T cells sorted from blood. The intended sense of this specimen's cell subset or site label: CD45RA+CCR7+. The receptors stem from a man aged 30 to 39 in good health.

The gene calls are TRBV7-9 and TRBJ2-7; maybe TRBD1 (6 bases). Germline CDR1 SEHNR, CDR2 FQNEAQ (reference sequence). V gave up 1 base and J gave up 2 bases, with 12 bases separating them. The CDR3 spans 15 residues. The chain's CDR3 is CASSLVGTNTYEQYF. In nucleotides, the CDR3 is TGTGCCAGCAGCTTAGTCGGGACAAATACCTACGAGCAGTACTTC.

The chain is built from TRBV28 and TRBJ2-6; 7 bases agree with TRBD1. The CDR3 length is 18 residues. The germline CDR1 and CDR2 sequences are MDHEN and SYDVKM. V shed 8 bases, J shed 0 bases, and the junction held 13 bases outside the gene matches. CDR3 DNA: TGTGCCAGCGGAACGACAGGGTTTACCCTCTCTGGGGCCAACGTCCTGACTTTC. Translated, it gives CASGTTGFTLSGANVLTF.

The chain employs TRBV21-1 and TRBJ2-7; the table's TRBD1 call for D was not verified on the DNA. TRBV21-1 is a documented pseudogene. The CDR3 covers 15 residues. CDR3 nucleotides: TGTGCCAGCAGCAAAGCGGGCAGGGGGATCTACGAGCAGTACTTC. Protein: CASSKAGRGIYEQYF.

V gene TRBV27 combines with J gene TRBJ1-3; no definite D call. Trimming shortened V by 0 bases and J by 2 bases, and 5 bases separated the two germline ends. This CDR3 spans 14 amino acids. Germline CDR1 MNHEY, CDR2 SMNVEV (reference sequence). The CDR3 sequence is CASSLSRTGNTIYF. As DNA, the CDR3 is TGTGCCAGCAGTTTATCCAGAACTGGAAACACCATATATTTT.

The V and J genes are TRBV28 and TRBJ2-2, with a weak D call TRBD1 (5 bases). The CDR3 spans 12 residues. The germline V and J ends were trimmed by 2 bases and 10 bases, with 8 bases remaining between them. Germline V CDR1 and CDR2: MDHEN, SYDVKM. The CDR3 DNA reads TGTGCCAGCAGTTTACAGGGTGAGGAGCTGTTTTTT. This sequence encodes CASSLQGEELFF.

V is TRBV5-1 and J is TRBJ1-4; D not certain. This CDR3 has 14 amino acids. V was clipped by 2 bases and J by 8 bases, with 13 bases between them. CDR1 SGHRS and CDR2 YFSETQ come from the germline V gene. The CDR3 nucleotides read TGCGCCAGCAGCTTATCTTCGTTGGACGAAAAACTGTTTTTT. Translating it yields CASSLSSLDEKLFF.

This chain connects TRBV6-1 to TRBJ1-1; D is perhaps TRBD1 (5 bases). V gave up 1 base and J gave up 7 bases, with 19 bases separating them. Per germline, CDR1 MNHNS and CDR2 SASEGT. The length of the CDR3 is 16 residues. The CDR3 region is CASSEVEQENPFEAFF. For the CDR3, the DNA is TGTGCCAGCAGTGAAGTTGAACAGGAGAACCCTTTTGAAGCTTTCTTT.

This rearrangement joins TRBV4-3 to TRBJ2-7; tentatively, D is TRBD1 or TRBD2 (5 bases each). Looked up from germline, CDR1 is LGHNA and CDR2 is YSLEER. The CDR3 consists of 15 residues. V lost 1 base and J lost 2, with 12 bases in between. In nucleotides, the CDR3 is TGCGCCAGCAGCCAAGTGGGGGAGATGACCTACGAGCAGTACTTC. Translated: CASSQVGEMTYEQYF.

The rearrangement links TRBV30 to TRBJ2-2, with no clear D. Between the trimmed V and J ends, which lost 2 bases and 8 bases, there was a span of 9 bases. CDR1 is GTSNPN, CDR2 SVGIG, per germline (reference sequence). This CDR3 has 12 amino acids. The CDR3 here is CAWSWAVGELFF. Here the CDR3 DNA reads TGTGCCTGGAGTTGGGCCGTTGGGGAGCTGTTTTTT.

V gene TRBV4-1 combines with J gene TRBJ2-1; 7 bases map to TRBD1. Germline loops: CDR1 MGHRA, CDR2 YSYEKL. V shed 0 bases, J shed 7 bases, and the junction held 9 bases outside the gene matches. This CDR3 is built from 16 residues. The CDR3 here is CASSQDHTGEWNEQFF. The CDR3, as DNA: TGCGCCAGCAGCCAAGATCACACAGGGGAGTGGAATGAGCAGTTCTTC.